Listed below are T cell receptor beta chains from one sample, sequenced in a study of T cell repertoires in ileal Crohn's disease. Here immunoSEQ multiplex PCR was the method, and the copy in TCRdb shows in-frame clones only, minus some. The sample lists 15,000 or so clones, about 92% occurring once. Sequencing used ileal tissue. These receptors came from an adult with Crohn's disease. CDR3s include the opening cysteine and the closing phenylalanine or tryptophan. A D gene is named only where the DNA matches it firmly. Some rows have no size entry. The others give once, few or many, or a class for an expanded clone.

v_call	cdr3_length	clone_size	j_call	d_call	cdr3_nt	cdr3_aa
TRBV12-5	15	.	TRBJ1-5	.	TGTGCTAGTGGCCCCGATTCGGGGGGCAATCAGCCCCAGCATTTT	CASGPDSGGNQPQHF
TRBV2	14	.	TRBJ2-3	TRBD1	TGTGCCAGTGACAGGGGAATCAGCACAGATACGCAGTATTTT	CASDRGISTDTQYF
TRBV2	15	.	TRBJ2-5	TRBD2	TGTGCCAGCAGTGAATTGCTAGCGGGGGGCCTACGTAGAGACTTC	CASSELLAGGLRRDF
TRBV10-3	15	.	TRBJ2-1	.	TGTGCCATCAGTGAAGGGGAACGGGGGAGGAATGAGCAGTTCTTC	CAISEGERGRNEQFF
TRBV30	16	.	TRBJ1-3	.	TGTGCCTGGAGGGAGGACAGAGCCTACTCTGGAAACACCATATATTTT	CAWREDRAYSGNTIYF
TRBV6-1	15	.	TRBJ2-5	TRBD1	TGTGCCAGCAGGCCCGACAGGGGCCTTCAAGAGACCCAGTACTTC	CASRPDRGLQETQYF
TRBV19	16	.	TRBJ1-4	.	TGTGCCAGTAGTAACGGTCCGTCCACAACTAATGAAAAACTGTTTTTT	CASSNGPSTTNEKLFF
TRBV7-7	14	.	TRBJ2-5	.	TGTGCTAGCAGCTTAGCAGGAGGGAGTAAGACCCAGTACTTC	CASSLAGGSKTQYF
TRBV2	14	.	TRBJ2-1	.	TGTGCCAGCAAGGAGACCCAGGGGTACAATGAGCAGTTCTTC	CASKETQGYNEQFF
TRBV7-2	12	.	TRBJ1-1	.	TGTGCCAGCAGCGTGAGGAACACTGAAGCTTTCTTT	CASSVRNTEAFF
TRBV5-1	13	.	TRBJ1-2	.	TGCGCCAGCAGCTCACAGGGAGACTATGGCTACACCTTC	CASSSQGDYGYTF
TRBV7-9	14	.	TRBJ2-1	.	TGTGCCAGCAGTCGACTCGGGGGGCCAGATGAGCAGTTCTTC	CASSRLGGPDEQFF
TRBV7-3	15	.	TRBJ2-1	.	TGTGCCAGCAGCTTAAACCCCAGCTCCTACAATGAGCAGTTCTTC	CASSLNPSSYNEQFF
TRBV7-3	15	once	TRBJ2-3	TRBD1	TGTGCCAGCAGCTTAAGGGACAGCGGAATAGATACGCAGTATTTT	CASSLRDSGIDTQYF
TRBV19	14	.	TRBJ1-3	.	TGTGCCAGTAAATCGTCGGGGATCGGAAACACCATATATTTT	CASKSSGIGNTIYF
TRBV12-5	14	once	TRBJ1-4	TRBD1	TGTGCTAGTGGTTGGGACAGGGAGGGTGAAAAACTGTTTTTT	CASGWDREGEKLFF
TRBV6-5	15	.	TRBJ2-3	.	TGTGCCAGCAGTGCCGGACAATTCAGGACAGATACGCAGTATTTT	CASSAGQFRTDTQYF
TRBV2	16	.	TRBJ2-2	.	TGTGCCAGCAGTGAAAGAGGTCCTACGAACACCGGGGAGCTGTTTTTT	CASSERGPTNTGELFF
TRBV19	15	.	TRBJ1-1	TRBD1	TGTGCCAGTAGTGGTAACCGGGACAGGGGCCCTGAAGCTTTCTTT	CASSGNRDRGPEAFF
TRBV7-6	14	.	TRBJ1-1	TRBD1	TGTGCCAGCAGGCCGGGGACAGGGAACACTGAAGCTTTCTTT	CASRPGTGNTEAFF
TRBV7-2	14	once	TRBJ2-7	.	TGTGCCAGCAGCCTCAAGGCGGGACCCTACGAGCAGTACTTC	CASSLKAGPYEQYF
TRBV7-9	14	.	TRBJ1-1	.	TGTGCCAGCAGCCCTCGCCGCGGGGCCACTGAAGCTTTCTTT	CASSPRRGATEAFF
TRBV2	14	.	TRBJ2-3	.	TGTGCCAGCAGCTCTAGCCGCCCGGGAGATACGCAGTATTTT	CASSSSRPGDTQYF
TRBV5-4	13	.	TRBJ1-1	.	TGCGCCAGCAGCTTGGTCGGGGGTCCAGGGGCTTTCTTT	CASSLVGGPGAFF
TRBV20-1	11	.	TRBJ1-1	TRBD1	TGCAGTGCAAACGGGGACAGGCGGGCTTTCTTT	CSANGDRRAFF
TRBV6-5	15	.	TRBJ1-1	.	TGTGCCAGCGGCAGATCAGCGGGGGTGAACACTGAAGCTTTCTTT	CASGRSAGVNTEAFF
TRBV7-8	15	.	TRBJ2-7	TRBD1	TGTGCCAGCAGCCCCCAAAGAGGACAGGGCGGTGAGCAGTACTTC	CASSPQRGQGGEQYF
TRBV5-3	15	.	TRBJ1-1	.	TGTGCCAGAAGCTTGGCAGGGAAGGTGAACACTGAAGCTTTCTTT	CARSLAGKVNTEAFF
TRBV5-5	13	.	TRBJ1-5	.	TGTGCCAGCAGCTTGGCAGGCAATCAGCCCCAGCATTTT	CASSLAGNQPQHF
TRBV5-6	14	.	TRBJ2-2	.	TGTGCCAGCAGCTTGGTTGAGCGCACCGGGGAGCTGTTTTTT	CASSLVERTGELFF
TRBV4-1	14	.	TRBJ1-2	.	TGCGCCAGCAGCCAAGCCCAAGGAGGCTATGGCTACACCTTC	CASSQAQGGYGYTF
TRBV18	12	once	TRBJ2-1	.	TGTGCCAGCTCACCAGAAAGACTTGAGCAGTTCTTC	CASSPERLEQFF
TRBV27	18	.	TRBJ2-2	TRBD2	TGTGCCAGCAGTTCACAGCCCGGGAGCGGGGGGATAACCGGGGAGCTGTTTTTT	CASSSQPGSGGITGELFF
TRBV5-1	14	.	TRBJ1-1	.	TGCGCCAGCAGGGGGCCGACAGCGAACACTGAAGCTTTCTTT	CASRGPTANTEAFF
TRBV10-3	11	.	TRBJ2-7	.	TGTGCCATCAGTCGGGAGTACGAGCAGTACTTC	CAISREYEQYF
TRBV7-3	13	once	TRBJ1-2	TRBD1	TGTGCCAGCAGCACGGCAGGGGGAGATGGCTACACCTTC	CASSTAGGDGYTF
TRBV7-9	15	once	TRBJ2-7	TRBD2	TGTGCCAGCAGCCTCGGACTAGCGGGGGGCTACGAGCAGTACTTC	CASSLGLAGGYEQYF
TRBV19	13	.	TRBJ1-5	.	TGTGCCAGTAGTAAGAGGGAAGGTCAGCCCCAGCATTTT	CASSKREGQPQHF
TRBV9	13	.	TRBJ2-7	.	TGTGCCAGCAGCGTAGGCGTTATGAGCGAGCAGTACTTC	CASSVGVMSEQYF
TRBV6-4	15	.	TRBJ2-1	.	TGTGCCAGCAGTGAAGCGTGGCAGCCCTACAATGAGCAGTTCTTC	CASSEAWQPYNEQFF
TRBV2	14	.	TRBJ1-1	.	TGTGCCAGCAAAATTGCACAGGTGAACACTGAAGCTTTCTTT	CASKIAQVNTEAFF
TRBV4-1	18	.	TRBJ1-1	.	TGCGCCAGCAGCCAAGACCCTCAGGACAGCAGCCTGAACACTGAAGCTTTCTTT	CASSQDPQDSSLNTEAFF
TRBV7-2	14	.	TRBJ2-7	.	TGTGCCAGCACCTTGGGCTCACACGTCTACGAGCAGTACTTC	CASTLGSHVYEQYF
TRBV2	15	.	TRBJ1-2	.	TGTGCCAGCAGTGAAAAGACTAGGGGAATCTATGGCTACACCTTC	CASSEKTRGIYGYTF
TRBV19	14	.	TRBJ1-3	.	TGTGCCAGTAGTATGGCTTCCTCTGGAAACACCATATATTTT	CASSMASSGNTIYF
TRBV4-3	14	.	TRBJ1-2	.	TGCGCCAGCAGCCAAGAACAGGGAAGAGATGGCTACACCTTC	CASSQEQGRDGYTF
TRBV5-1	14	.	TRBJ2-5	.	TGCGCCAGCAGCTTGGCCCAGGGAGGAAGAGAGCAGTACTTC	CASSLAQGGREQYF
TRBV18	13	.	TRBJ2-7	.	TGTGCCAGCTCAGTCGCAGGGCACTACGAGCAGTACTTC	CASSVAGHYEQYF
TRBV29-1	13	.	TRBJ1-5	.	TGCAGCGTTGTTGTGGGGAGGGATCAGCCCCAGCATTTT	CSVVVGRDQPQHF
TRBV5-1	12	.	TRBJ2-7	.	TGCGCCAGCAGCTTGGGGCACTACGAGCAGTACTTC	CASSLGHYEQYF
TRBV11-1	15	.	TRBJ1-1	TRBD1	TGTGCCAGCAGCCTCGGACAGGGACGGGGCACTGAAGCTTTCTTT	CASSLGQGRGTEAFF
TRBV7-3	13	.	TRBJ1-6	.	TGTGCCAGCAGCTTAGGCAGAAATTCACCCCTCCACTTT	CASSLGRNSPLHF
TRBV29-1	11	.	TRBJ1-1	.	TGCAGCGTGGGGCGCGGTACTGAAGCTTTCTTT	CSVGRGTEAFF
TRBV5-1	16	few	TRBJ1-6	.	TGCGCCAGCAGCCAGGCCGGTGGAACTCATAATTCACCCCTCCACTTT	CASSQAGGTHNSPLHF
TRBV2	15	.	TRBJ2-5	TRBD2	TGTGCCAGCAGTGGACTAGCGGGTTTTGGAGAGACCCAGTACTTC	CASSGLAGFGETQYF
TRBV6-5	16	.	TRBJ2-5	TRBD2	TGTGCCAGCAGTTACTCCGGGACTAGCGGGGGAGAGACCCAGTACTTC	CASSYSGTSGGETQYF
TRBV7-9	14	.	TRBJ2-5	.	TGTGCCAGCAGCTTAGGTTCAGTAACAGAGACCCAGTACTTC	CASSLGSVTETQYF
TRBV7-9	13	.	TRBJ2-3	TRBD1	TGTGCCACCGGGACAGGGGGGACAGATACGCAGTATTTT	CATGTGGTDTQYF
TRBV25-1	15	.	TRBJ2-5	TRBD1	TGTGCCAGCAGTGAACACCAGGGGGCTTGGGAGACCCAGTACTTC	CASSEHQGAWETQYF